The 23 T cell receptor beta chains reported below all come from one sample, sequenced in a study of Ad26.COV2.S vaccination and SARS-CoV-2 variants. The treatment here: roughly 20 received Ad26.COV2.S at low or high dose, single or two shots; about five received placebo; per-sample allocation not given. Vaccine and placebo recipients were sampled on day 63 after the first injection. Sequencing used immunoSEQ multiplex PCR; TCRdb keeps in-frame clones, though not all of them. The sample lists around 300,000 clones; roughly 89% were seen once. The sample consisted of peripheral blood, taken in a trial of Ad26.COV2.S vaccine versus placebo. The receptors come from a person aged 18-65 years who received the Ad26.COV2.S COVID-19 vaccine or a placebo.

The chain employs TRBV6-5 and TRBJ2-1; the D gene could be TRBD1 or TRBD2 (5 bases each). Germline loops: CDR1 MNHEY, CDR2 SVGAGI. V lost 7 bases and J lost 9, with 16 bases in between. CDR3 length: 13 amino acids. The CDR3 bases are TGTGCCAGCAACACACTAGGGGTGGGTGAGCAGTTCTTC. Translation: CASNTLGVGEQFF.

This chain joins TRBV7-6 and TRBJ2-7; 12 bases are shared with TRBD1. This CDR3 spans 15 amino acids. V was clipped by 1 base and J by 5 bases; unmatched bases: 3. Germline V gene lookup returns CDR1 SGHVS and CDR2 FNYEAQ. The CDR3: CASSLGGQGADEQYF. The DNA for the CDR3 is TGTGCCAGCAGCTTAGGGGGACAGGGGGCAGACGAGCAGTACTTC. Supplemented by reference TRBV7-6 and TRBJ2-7, the full variable domain reads GAGVSQSPRYKVTKRGQDVALRCDPISGHVSLYWYRQALGQGPEFLTYFNYEAQQDKSGLPNDRFSAERPEGSISTLTIQRTEQRDSAMYRCASSLGGQGADEQYFGPGTRLTVT.

The chain has TRBV30 and TRBJ2-7, with TRBD2 matching 7 bases. Germline V gene lookup returns CDR1 GTSNPN and CDR2 SVGIG (reference sequence). This CDR3 comprises 13 residues. V lost 2 bases and J lost 2; bases outside the gene matches: 3. The DNA for the CDR3 is TGTGCCTGGAGTTGGGGGGGAACCTACGAGCAGTACTTC. Its protein is CAWSWGGTYEQYF.

The DNA of the CDR3 is TGTGCCAGCAGTCGGACAGGTGAAGATGGCTACACCTTC. Its translation: CASSRTGEDGYTF. The chain employs TRBV25-1 and TRBJ1-2, with 7 nucleotides matching TRBD1. Looked up from germline, CDR1 is MGHDK and CDR2 is SYGVNS. There are 13 residues in the CDR3. V shed 5 bases, J shed 6 bases, and the junction held 6 bases outside the gene matches.

This clone is a singleton in its sample. The chain combines TRBV27 with TRBJ2-1; 12 nucleotides match TRBD2. The CDR3 contains 17 residues. Germline-derived CDR1 and CDR2 are MNHEY and SMNVEV (reference sequence). Trimming took 1 base from V and 4 from J; bases not matched to a gene: 5. CDR3 bases: TGTGCCAGCAGTTTATACACCGGGACTAGCGGGTACAATGAGCAGTTCTTC. It specifies CASSLYTGTSGYNEQFF.

This clone was detected only a few times. The chain has TRBV13 and TRBJ2-3; no firm D call. Trimming stripped 1 base from V and 4 bases from J, with 9 bases between. The CDR3 length is 14 residues. Germline loops: CDR1 PRHDT, CDR2 FYEKMQ (reference sequence). The CDR3 bases are TGTGCCAGCAGCTTAGTAGGGTTGGCAGATACGCAGTATTTT. Its protein is CASSLVGLADTQYF.

The chain is built from TRBV28 and TRBJ1-1, with TRBD1 matching over 7 bases. The CDR3 has 15 amino acids. Germline CDR1 and CDR2: MDHEN and SYDVKM. Trimming at V came to 5 bases and at J to 1 base, leaving 7 bases not matched to a gene. The DNA for the CDR3 is TGTGCCAGCAGTGCGACAGGGCTGGGGAACACTGAAGCTTTCTTT. Residues: CASSATGLGNTEAFF.

The chain has TRBV7-6 and TRBJ2-1, with 7 bases lining up with TRBD2. The CDR3 length is 14 residues. Germline trimming cut 5 bases from V and 2 bases from J; bases unmatched to any gene: 3. The germline V gene has CDR1 SGHVS and CDR2 FNYEAQ. The DNA for the CDR3 is TGTGCCAGCAGCCAAGGACTAGCCTACAATGAGCAGTTCTTC. It codes for CASSQGLAYNEQFF.

V gene TRBV28 combines with J gene TRBJ2-1; D possibly corresponds to TRBD2 (5 bases). The CDR3 totals 16 residues. The ends were cut back, 2 bases at V and 3 bases at J, with 14 bases in the middle. From germline, CDR1 is MDHEN and CDR2 SYDVKM. The CDR3 nucleotides read TGTGCCAGCAGTTTAATCGCTAGCTCAGTCTACAATGAGCAGTTCTTC. Residues: CASSLIASSVYNEQFF.

The chain joins TRBV6-1 to TRBJ2-7; no definite D call. In germline, CDR1 is MNHNS, CDR2 SASEGT. The CDR3 spans 14 residues. The V end lost 3 bases, the J end lost 1 base, and 10 bases lay between the germline ends. The chain's CDR3 is CASSENSRSYEQYF. Here the CDR3 DNA reads TGTGCCAGCAGTGAGAACAGCCGATCCTACGAGCAGTACTTC.

CDR3 nucleotide sequence: TGTGCCAGCAGTGAAGCAGCCGCTGGGGCCAACGTCCTGACTTTC. Translating gives CASSEAAAGANVLTF. V gene TRBV6-1 combines with J gene TRBJ2-6, with D unresolved. Trimming shortened V by 0 bases and J by 2 bases, and 5 bases separated the two germline ends. This CDR3 has 15 amino acids. Germline CDR1 MNHNS, CDR2 SASEGT.

The chain joins TRBV28 to TRBJ1-1; 7 bases map to TRBD1. V shed 5 bases and J 4 bases; nucleotides not matched to a gene: 7. In germline, CDR1 is MDHEN, CDR2 SYDVKM. The CDR3 is 14 amino acids. CDR3 nucleotide sequence: TGTGCCAGCAGTACACAGGGGTTGGGCACTGAAGCTTTCTTT. It codes for CASSTQGLGTEAFF.

This clone was seen only a few times. This chain joins TRBV29-1 and TRBJ1-1; D remains unclear. Germline V gene sequence: CDR1 SQVTM, CDR2 ANQGSEA. The CDR3 is 11 residues long. Trimming took off 1 base at V and 1 base at J, with 1 base between the two ends. The CDR3 reads CSVEGNTEAFF. The CDR3 region has the DNA TGCAGCGTTGAAGGGAACACTGAAGCTTTCTTT. Variable domain in full (rest from reference TRBV29-1 and TRBJ1-1): SAVISQKPSRDICQRGTSLTIQCQVDSQVTMMFWYRQQPGQSLTLIATANQGSEATYESGFVIDKFPISRPNLTFSTLTVSNMSPEDSSIYLCSVEGNTEAFFGQGTRLTVV.

The chain carries TRBV28 and TRBJ2-7; 11 positions agree with TRBD2. After removal of 2 bases from V and 0 bases from J, the junction contained 3 bases not matched to a gene. This CDR3 comprises 16 residues. CDR1 and CDR2 (germline): MDHEN, SYDVKM. The CDR3 region is CASSLRLAGSSYEQYF. CDR3 DNA: TGTGCCAGCAGTTTACGACTAGCGGGGAGCTCCTACGAGCAGTACTTC.

In this sample, this clone turned up a few times. The chain carries TRBV18 and TRBJ1-6; D unresolved. The CDR3 loop spans 16 amino acids. The germline gives CDR1 KGHSH, CDR2 LQKENI. V was trimmed by 4 bases and J by 0 bases, leaving 10 bases between them. The CDR3 region has the DNA TGTGCCAGCTCACGGGAGCGCAGCTCCTATAATTCACCCCTCCACTTT. It codes for CASSRERSSYNSPLHF.

The chain carries TRBV19 and TRBJ1-1; no definite D call. From germline, CDR1 is LNHDA and CDR2 SQIVND (reference sequence). The ends were cut back, 6 bases at V and 5 bases at J, with 13 bases in the middle. The CDR3 loop spans 13 amino acids. This CDR3 reads CASRRAQWTEAFF. DNA of the CDR3: TGTGCCAGTAGGCGAGCTCAGTGGACTGAAGCTTTCTTT.

The V gene is TRBV5-4, the J gene TRBJ1-2; D not certain. CDR1 and CDR2 (germline): SGHNT, YYREEE (reference sequence). The CDR3 consists of 14 residues. V gave up 4 bases and J gave up 2 bases, with 12 bases separating them. The CDR3 DNA is TGTGCCAGCAGCCCCGAGCCGGGCAACTATGGCTACACCTTC. This encodes CASSPEPGNYGYTF.

This clone showed up just once. V usage is TRBV5-1 and J usage is TRBJ2-7; D possibly corresponds to TRBD2 (6 bases). The CDR3 is 14 amino acids. Trimming took 0 bases from V and 5 from J, leaving 12 bases between them. CDR1 SGHRS and CDR2 YFSETQ come from the germline V gene. The CDR3 sequence is CASSLGPGRHEQYF. DNA of the CDR3: TGCGCCAGCAGCTTGGGGCCAGGGAGGCACGAGCAGTACTTC.

This clone qualifies as medium-sized. This chain links TRBV29-1 with TRBJ2-7; 11 bases match TRBD2. The CDR3 length is 14 residues. The V gene's germline CDR1 is SQVTM and CDR2 ANQGSEA. The ends lost 5 bases at V and 0 bases at J; junction bases unmatched: 3. CDR3 amino acids: CSVFTSGSSYEQYF. As DNA, the CDR3 is TGCAGCGTTTTTACTAGCGGGAGCTCCTACGAGCAGTACTTC.

The rearrangement joins TRBV11-2 to TRBJ2-7, with D possibly being TRBD2 (5 bases). The CDR3 length is 13 residues. Trimming pared 5 bases from V and 9 bases from J, leaving 17 bases between. Germline V gene sequence: CDR1 SGHAT, CDR2 FQNNGV. CDR3 nucleotide sequence: TGTGCCAGCAGCCCCCCCGGCGGGTTTGGGCAGTACTTC. Protein product: CASSPPGGFGQYF.

The rearrangement links TRBV28 to TRBJ2-5; D remains ambiguous. The CDR3 spans 14 residues. Germline V gene sequence: CDR1 MDHEN, CDR2 SYDVKM. With 4 bases removed from V and 2 bases from J, the gap between germline ends came to 11 bases. The CDR3 DNA reads as TGTGCCAGCAGTTGGGATACAGTGCAAGAGACCCAGTACTTC. Encoded protein: CASSWDTVQETQYF.

As regards this clone: The sample carries other DNA sequences with the same CDR3. The V call is TRBV7-2, the J call TRBJ2-1; no firm D call. The CDR3 loop spans 15 amino acids. Trimming took off 0 bases at V and 0 bases at J, with 6 bases between the two ends. From germline, CDR1 is SGHTA and CDR2 FQGNSA. CDR3 residues: CASSLAVSSYNEQFF. CDR3 bases: TGTGCCAGCAGCTTAGCTGTAAGCTCCTACAATGAGCAGTTCTTC.

This clone occurred once. The chain couples TRBV7-8 to TRBJ2-5; tentative D call: TRBD2 (6 bases). This CDR3 is built from 14 residues. The V gene lost 1 base and the J gene lost 4 bases, with 10 bases spanning the gap. Germline V gene sequence: CDR1 SGHVS, CDR2 FQNEAQ. The CDR3 spells CASSLGLGGETQYF. CDR3 sequence (DNA): TGTGCCAGCAGCTTAGGACTCGGGGGAGAGACCCAGTACTTC.